The rows below give T cell receptor beta chains drawn from one sample of a study of blood T cells in healthy people across ages. TCRdb re-derived calls from the 5' RACE reads in MiXCR, one entry per CDR3 protein. The sample comprises hundreds of thousands of distinct CDR3 sequences, around 28% of which are singletons, and around 15% rests with the top ten. The sample consisted of blood. The receptors here all came from a woman older than 75 in good health. Both conserved end residues are trimmed from each CDR3. The D gene is left open where the match is weak.

v_gene | d_gene | CDR3aa
TRBV7-9 | . | ASSRAGDGDTQY
TRBV7-9 | . | ASSSVAVEQY
TRBV28 | . | ASSFRRRGLMNTEAF
TRBV20-1 | TRBD2 | SARDPSGGRGETQY
TRBV12-3/TRBV12-4 | . | ASGLNGGGGYT
TRBV7-9 | . | ANAQGHEQY
TRBV20-1 | . | SARAWDTRGAF
TRBV7-2 | TRBD2 | ASSQLAGVDTQY
TRBV5-1 | . | ASSPATNEKRF
TRBV3-1 | . | ASSQVGGINAEAF
TRBV6-2/TRBV6-3 | . | ASLRDPANYGYT
TRBV4-2 | TRBD2 | ASSQDYRGGVETQY